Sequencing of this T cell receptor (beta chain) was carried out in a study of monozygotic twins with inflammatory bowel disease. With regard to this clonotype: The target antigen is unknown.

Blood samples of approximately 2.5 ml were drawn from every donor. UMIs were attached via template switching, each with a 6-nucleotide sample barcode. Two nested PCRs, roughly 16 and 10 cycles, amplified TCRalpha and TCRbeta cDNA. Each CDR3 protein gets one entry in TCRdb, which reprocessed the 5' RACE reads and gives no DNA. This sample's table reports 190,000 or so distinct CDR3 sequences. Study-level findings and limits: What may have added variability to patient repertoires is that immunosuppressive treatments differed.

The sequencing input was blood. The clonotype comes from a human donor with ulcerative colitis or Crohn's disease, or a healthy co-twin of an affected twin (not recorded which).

The chain's CDR3 is CASKQQALGEKLFF. The chain is built from TRBV4-1 and TRBJ1-4. Germline values: CDR1 MGHRA, CDR2 YSYEKL. The CDR3 spans 14 residues.